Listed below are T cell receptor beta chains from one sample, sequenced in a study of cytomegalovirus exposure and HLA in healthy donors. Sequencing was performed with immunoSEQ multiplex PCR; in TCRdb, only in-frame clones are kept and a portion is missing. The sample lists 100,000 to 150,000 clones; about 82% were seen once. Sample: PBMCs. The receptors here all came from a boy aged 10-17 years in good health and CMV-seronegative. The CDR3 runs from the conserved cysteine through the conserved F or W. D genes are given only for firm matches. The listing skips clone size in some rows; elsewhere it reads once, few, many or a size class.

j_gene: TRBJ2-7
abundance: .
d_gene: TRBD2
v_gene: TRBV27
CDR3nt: TGTGCCAGCAGTTTGCAGGGCGGGGGGCAGTACTTC
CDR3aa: CASSLQGGGQYF

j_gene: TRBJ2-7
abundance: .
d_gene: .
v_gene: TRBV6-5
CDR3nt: TGTGCCAGCAGTCTGGCTTTCTCCTACGAGCAGTACTTC
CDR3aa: CASSLAFSYEQYF

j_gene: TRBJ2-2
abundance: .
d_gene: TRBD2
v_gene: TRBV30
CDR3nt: TGTGCCTGGAGAGGGGAGGGCGGGAGAAACGTTTTCCCCGGGGAGCTGTTTTTT
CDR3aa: CAWRGEGGRNVFPGELFF

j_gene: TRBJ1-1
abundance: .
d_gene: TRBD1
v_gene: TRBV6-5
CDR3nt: TGTGCCAGCAGTTATTCCGACAGGGGAAACACTGAAGCTTTCTTT
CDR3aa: CASSYSDRGNTEAFF

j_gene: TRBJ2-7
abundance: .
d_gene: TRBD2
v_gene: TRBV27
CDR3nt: TGTGCCAGCAGCCTTGGGACTAGCGGCTACGAGCAGTACTTC
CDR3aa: CASSLGTSGYEQYF

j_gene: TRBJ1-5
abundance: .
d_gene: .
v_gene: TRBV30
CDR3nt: TGTGCCTGGAGTGTAAGGGGGGGTTTCCACAATCAGCCCCAGCATTTT
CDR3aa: CAWSVRGGFHNQPQHF

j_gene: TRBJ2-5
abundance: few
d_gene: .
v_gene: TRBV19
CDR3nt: TGTGCCAGTAGTGCGGGACTCCTGGATCAAGAGACCCAGTACTTC
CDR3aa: CASSAGLLDQETQYF

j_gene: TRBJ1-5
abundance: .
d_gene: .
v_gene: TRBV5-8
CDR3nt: TGTGCCAGCATCATCTCAGGGCATAGTGGGCAGCCCCAGCATTTT
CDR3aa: CASIISGHSGQPQHF

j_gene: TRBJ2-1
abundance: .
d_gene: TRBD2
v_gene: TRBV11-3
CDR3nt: TGTGCCAGCAGTTATCTAGCGGGATCATACAATGAGCAGTTCTTC
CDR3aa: CASSYLAGSYNEQFF

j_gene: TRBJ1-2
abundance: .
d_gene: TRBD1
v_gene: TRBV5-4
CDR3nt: TGTGCCAGCAGCCCCAACAGGGGTGGGTATGGCTACACCTTC
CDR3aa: CASSPNRGGYGYTF

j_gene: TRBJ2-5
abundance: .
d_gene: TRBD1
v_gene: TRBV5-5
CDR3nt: TGTGCCAGCAGCTTGGACGGGACAGGGAGGGAGACCCAGTACTTC
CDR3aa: CASSLDGTGRETQYF

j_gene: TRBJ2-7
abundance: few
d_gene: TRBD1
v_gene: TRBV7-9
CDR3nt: TGTGCCAGCAGCACCCGGGACAGGAACTACGAGCAGTACTTC
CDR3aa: CASSTRDRNYEQYF

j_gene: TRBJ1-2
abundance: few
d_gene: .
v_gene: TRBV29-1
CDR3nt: TGCAGCGTTGGCGGGGGGCGCGTCTATGGCTACACCTTC
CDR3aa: CSVGGGRVYGYTF

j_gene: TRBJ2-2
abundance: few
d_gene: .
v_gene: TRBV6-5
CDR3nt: TGTGCCAGCAGTGCGCGCGGCTCGAACACCGGGGAGCTGTTTTTT
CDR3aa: CASSARGSNTGELFF

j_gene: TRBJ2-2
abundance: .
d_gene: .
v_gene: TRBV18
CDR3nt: TGTGCCAGCTCATCCTACACCGGGGAGCTGTTTTTT
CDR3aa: CASSSYTGELFF

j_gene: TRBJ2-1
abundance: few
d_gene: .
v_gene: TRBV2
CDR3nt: TGTGCCAGCAGTGAAGTCCCTAGCGTGAGCTCCTACAATGAGCAGTTCTTC
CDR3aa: CASSEVPSVSSYNEQFF

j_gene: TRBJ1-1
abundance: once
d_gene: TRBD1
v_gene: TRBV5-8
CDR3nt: TGTGCCAGCAGCGGGATGGACAGGGGGTTCGTGGACACTGAAGCTTTCTTT
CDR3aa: CASSGMDRGFVDTEAFF

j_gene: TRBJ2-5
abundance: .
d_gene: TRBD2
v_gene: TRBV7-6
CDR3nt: TGTGCCAGCAGCCTGGGTTCCGGGCTAGCGGGAATATTAGAGACCCAGTACTTC
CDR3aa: CASSLGSGLAGILETQYF

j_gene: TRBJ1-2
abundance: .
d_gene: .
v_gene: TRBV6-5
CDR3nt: TGTGCCAGCAGTTACTCGGGACATCTTACTGTCTATGGCTACACCTTC
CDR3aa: CASSYSGHLTVYGYTF

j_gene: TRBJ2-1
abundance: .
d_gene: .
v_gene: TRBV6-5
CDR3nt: TGTGCCGCCTCGAGGAGCGGCAATGAGCAGTTCTTC
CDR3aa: CAASRSGNEQFF

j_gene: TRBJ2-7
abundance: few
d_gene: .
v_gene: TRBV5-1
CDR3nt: TGCGCCAGCAGCTCTGCCCCCCAAGGTCGGGAGTTATACGAGCAGTACTTC
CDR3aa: CASSSAPQGRELYEQYF

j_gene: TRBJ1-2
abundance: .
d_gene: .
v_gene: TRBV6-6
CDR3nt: TGTGCCAGCAGTCCATCCGGGACTTCATATGGCTACACCTTC
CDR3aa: CASSPSGTSYGYTF

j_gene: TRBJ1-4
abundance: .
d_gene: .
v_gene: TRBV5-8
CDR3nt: TGTGCCAGCAGATCTTTCGGGGTTAGAGAAAAACTGTTTTTT
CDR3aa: CASRSFGVREKLFF

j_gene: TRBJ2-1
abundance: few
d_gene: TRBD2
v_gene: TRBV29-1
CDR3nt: TGCAGCGTCCTCGCTAGCGGGAGCAATGAGCAGTTCTTC
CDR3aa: CSVLASGSNEQFF

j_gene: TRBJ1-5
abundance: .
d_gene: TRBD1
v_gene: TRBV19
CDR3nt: TGTGCCAGTAGTTCCCCGCAGGGGACAGGGATCGGTCAGCCCCAGCATTTT
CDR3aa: CASSSPQGTGIGQPQHF

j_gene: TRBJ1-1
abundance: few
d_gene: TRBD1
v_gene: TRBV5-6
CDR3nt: TGTGCCAGCAGCTTACTACGTGGACAGGGGTTCACTGAAGCTTTCTTT
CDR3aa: CASSLLRGQGFTEAFF

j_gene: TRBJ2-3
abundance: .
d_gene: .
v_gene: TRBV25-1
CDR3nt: TGTGCCAGCAGTGATCGGAGGGAGGCCCTTGGCACAGATACGCAGTATTTT
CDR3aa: CASSDRREALGTDTQYF

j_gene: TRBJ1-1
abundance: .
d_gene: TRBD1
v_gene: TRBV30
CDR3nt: TGTGCCTGGACAGGGGGCAGTGAAGCTTTCTTT
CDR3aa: CAWTGGSEAFF

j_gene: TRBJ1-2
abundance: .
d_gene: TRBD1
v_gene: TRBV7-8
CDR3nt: TGTGCCAGCAGCCTCCTAGGGGGCGCTTATGGGGTCTATGGCTACACCTTC
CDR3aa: CASSLLGGAYGVYGYTF

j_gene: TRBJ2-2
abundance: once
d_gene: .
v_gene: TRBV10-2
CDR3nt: TGCGCCAGCGGAATTGGGCTAGCAGACACCGGGGAGCTGTTTTTT
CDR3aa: CASGIGLADTGELFF

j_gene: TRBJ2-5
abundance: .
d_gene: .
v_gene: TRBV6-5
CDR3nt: TGTGCCAGCAGCCAACCGGGTTTCCAAGAGACCCAGTACTTC
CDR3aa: CASSQPGFQETQYF

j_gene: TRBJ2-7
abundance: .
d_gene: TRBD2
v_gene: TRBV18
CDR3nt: TGTGCCAGCTCACCACCAGCGACTAGCGGCGAGCAGTACTTC
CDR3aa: CASSPPATSGEQYF

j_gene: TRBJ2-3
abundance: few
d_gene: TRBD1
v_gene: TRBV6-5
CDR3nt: TGTGCCAGCAGTGACAGGACAGGGAGAGATACGCAGTATTTT
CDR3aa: CASSDRTGRDTQYF

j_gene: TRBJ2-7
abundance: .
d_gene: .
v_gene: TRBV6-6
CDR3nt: TGTGCCAGCAGACTAGCCTACGAGCAGTACTTC
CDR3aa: CASRLAYEQYF

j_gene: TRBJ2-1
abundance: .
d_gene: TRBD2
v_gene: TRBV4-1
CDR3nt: TGCGCCAGCGCTAGCGGTTACAATGAGCAGTTCTTC
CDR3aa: CASASGYNEQFF

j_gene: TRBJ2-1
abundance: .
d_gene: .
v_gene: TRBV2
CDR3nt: TGTGCCAGCAGTGAAGCGTCGAGCGATGAGCAGTTCTTC
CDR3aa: CASSEASSDEQFF

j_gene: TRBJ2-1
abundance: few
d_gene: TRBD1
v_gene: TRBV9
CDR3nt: TGTGCCAGCAGCCCAAGGACAGGGACCTCCTACAATGAGCAGTTCTTC
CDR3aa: CASSPRTGTSYNEQFF

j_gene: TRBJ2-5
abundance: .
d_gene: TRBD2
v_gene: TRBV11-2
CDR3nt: TGTGCCAGCAGGCTTACCCAGGGGACTAGCGGATCAAGAGACCAGTACTTC
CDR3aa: CASRLTQGTSGSRDQYF